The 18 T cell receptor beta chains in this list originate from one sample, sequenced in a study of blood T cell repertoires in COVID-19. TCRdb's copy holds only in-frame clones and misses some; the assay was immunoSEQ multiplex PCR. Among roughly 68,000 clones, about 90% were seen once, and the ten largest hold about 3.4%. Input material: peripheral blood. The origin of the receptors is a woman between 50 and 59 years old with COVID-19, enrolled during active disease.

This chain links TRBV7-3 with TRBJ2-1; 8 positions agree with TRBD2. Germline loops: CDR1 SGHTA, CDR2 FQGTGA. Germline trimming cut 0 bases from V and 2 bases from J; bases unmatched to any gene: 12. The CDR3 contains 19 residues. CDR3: CASSLTQSEPGGPYNEQFF. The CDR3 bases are TGTGCCAGCAGCTTAACGCAATCGGAACCGGGAGGGCCCTACAATGAGCAGTTCTTC.

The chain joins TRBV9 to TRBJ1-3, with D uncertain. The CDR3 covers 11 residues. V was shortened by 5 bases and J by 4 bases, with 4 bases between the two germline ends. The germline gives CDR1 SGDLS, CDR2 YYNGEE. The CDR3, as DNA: TGTGCCAGCAGTTCAGGAAACACCATATATTTT. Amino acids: CASSSGNTIYF.

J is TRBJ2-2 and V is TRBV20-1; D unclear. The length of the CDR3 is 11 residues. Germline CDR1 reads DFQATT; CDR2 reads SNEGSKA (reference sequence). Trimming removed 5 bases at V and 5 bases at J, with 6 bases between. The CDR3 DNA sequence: TGCAGTGCTGACTTAACCGGGGAGCTGTTTTTT. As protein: CSADLTGELFF.

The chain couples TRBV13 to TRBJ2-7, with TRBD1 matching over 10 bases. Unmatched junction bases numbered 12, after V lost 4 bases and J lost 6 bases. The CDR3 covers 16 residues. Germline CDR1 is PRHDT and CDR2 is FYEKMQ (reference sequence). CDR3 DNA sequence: TGTGCCAGCAGCTATTACCGGGACAGGGGTGGAGGCGAGCAGTACTTC. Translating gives CASSYYRDRGGGEQYF.

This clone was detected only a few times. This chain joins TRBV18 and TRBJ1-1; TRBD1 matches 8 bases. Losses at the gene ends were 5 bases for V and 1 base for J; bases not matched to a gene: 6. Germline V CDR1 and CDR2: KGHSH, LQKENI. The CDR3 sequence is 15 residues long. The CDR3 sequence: CASSKAGGSNTEAFF. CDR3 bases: TGTGCCAGCTCAAAGGCAGGGGGCTCGAACACTGAAGCTTTCTTT.

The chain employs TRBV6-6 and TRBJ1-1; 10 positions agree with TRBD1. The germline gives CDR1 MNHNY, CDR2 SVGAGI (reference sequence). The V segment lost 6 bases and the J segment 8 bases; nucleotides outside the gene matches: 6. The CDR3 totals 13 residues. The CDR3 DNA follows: TGTGCCAGCAGGGGGGGACAGGGGTTGGAAGCTTTCTTT. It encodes CASRGGQGLEAFF.

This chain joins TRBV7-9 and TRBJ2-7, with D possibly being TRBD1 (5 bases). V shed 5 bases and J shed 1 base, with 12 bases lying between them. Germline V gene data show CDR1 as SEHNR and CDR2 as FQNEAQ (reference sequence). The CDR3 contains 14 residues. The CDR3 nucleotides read TGTGCCAGCAGCCCAGGGTCTGGTTCCTACGAGCAGTACTTC. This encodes CASSPGSGSYEQYF.

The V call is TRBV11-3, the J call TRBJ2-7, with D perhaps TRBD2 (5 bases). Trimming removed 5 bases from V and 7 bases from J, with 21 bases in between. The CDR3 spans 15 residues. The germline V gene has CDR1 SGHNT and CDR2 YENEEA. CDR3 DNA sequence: TGTGCCAGCAGCCCCGGGCGAGGGCGAGCGGAAGAGCAGTACTTC. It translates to CASSPGRGRAEEQYF.

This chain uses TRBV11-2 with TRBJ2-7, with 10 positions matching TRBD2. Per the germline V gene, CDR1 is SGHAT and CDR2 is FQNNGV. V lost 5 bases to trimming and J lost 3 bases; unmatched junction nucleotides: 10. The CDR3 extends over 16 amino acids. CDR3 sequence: CASSTVGLAANYEQYF. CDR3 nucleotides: TGTGCCAGCAGCACCGTCGGACTAGCGGCCAACTACGAGCAGTACTTC.

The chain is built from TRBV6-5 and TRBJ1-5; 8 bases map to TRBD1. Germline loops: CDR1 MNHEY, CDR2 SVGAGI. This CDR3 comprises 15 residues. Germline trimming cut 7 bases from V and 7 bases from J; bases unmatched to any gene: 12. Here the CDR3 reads CASNMGRGRGQPQHF. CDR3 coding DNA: TGTGCCAGCAATATGGGCAGGGGGCGCGGGCAGCCCCAGCATTTT.

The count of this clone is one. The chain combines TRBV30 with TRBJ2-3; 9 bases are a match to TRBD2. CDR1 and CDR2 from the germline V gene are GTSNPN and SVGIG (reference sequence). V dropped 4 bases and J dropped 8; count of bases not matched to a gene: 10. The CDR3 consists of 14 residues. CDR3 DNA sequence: TGTGCCTGGAAATGGCTAGCGGGGCCCAGTACGCAGTATTTT. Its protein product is CAWKWLAGPSTQYF.

In DNA, the CDR3 is TGCGCCAGCAATCATGGGGACAACTACGAGCAGTACTTC. Translation: CASNHGDNYEQYF. This chain connects TRBV5-1 to TRBJ2-7, with D possibly TRBD1 on 6 matching bases. Germline V gene lookup returns CDR1 SGHRS and CDR2 YFSETQ. The CDR3 is 13 amino acids. V dropped 6 bases and J dropped 3 bases, with 13 bases sitting between them.

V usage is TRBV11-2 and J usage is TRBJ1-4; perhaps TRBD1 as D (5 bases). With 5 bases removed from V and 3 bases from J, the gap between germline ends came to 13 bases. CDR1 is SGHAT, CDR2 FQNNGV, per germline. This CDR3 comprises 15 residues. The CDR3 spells CASSPRGLANEKLFF. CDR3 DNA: TGTGCCAGCAGCCCTCGGGGGTTGGCTAATGAAAAACTGTTTTTT.

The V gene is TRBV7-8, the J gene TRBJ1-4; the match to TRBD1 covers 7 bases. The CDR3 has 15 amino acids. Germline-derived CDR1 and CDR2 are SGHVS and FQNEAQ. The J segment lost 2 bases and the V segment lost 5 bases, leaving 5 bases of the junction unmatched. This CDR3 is CASSPTGQTNEKLFF. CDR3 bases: TGTGCCAGCAGCCCAACGGGACAGACTAATGAAAAACTGTTTTTT.

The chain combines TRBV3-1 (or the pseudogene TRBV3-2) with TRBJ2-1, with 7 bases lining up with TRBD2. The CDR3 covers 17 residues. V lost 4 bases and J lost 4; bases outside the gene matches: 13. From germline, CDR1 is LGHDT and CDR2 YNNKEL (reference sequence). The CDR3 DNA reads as TGTGCCAGCAGCCCATCAGGGACGGGAGGTATTTACAATGAGCAGTTCTTC. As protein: CASSPSGTGGIYNEQFF.

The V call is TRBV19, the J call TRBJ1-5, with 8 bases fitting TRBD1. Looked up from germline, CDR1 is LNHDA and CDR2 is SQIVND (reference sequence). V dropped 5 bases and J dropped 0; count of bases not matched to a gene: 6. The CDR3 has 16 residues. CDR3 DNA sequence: TGTGCCAGTAGTTTGCCGACAGGGGCTAGCAATCAGCCCCAGCATTTT. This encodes CASSLPTGASNQPQHF.

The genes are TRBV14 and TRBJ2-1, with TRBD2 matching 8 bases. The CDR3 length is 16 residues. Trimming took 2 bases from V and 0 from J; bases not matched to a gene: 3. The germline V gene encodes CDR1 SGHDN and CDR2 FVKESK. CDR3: CASSQRAGGSYNEQFF. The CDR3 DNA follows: TGTGCCAGCAGCCAACGCGCGGGGGGCTCCTACAATGAGCAGTTCTTC.

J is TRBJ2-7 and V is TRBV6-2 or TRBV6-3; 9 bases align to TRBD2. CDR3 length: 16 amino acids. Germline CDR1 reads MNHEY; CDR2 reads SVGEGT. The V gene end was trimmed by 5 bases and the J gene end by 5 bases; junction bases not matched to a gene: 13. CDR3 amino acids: CASSRDRASGTDEQYF. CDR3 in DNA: TGTGCCAGCAGTCGGGACCGGGCTAGCGGGACGGACGAGCAGTACTTC.